The 8 T cell receptor beta chains below all came from one sample that was sequenced in a study of blood T cells in healthy people across ages. Sample-barcoded 5' priming and a J-beta primer mix drove a second PCR of about 7 to 12 cycles. TCRdb itself ran the 5' RACE reads through MiXCR, one entry per CDR3 protein. The table lists about 1.8 million distinct CDR3 sequences, roughly 52% of them singletons. Sequenced: blood. The receptors come from a woman in her thirties or forties in good health.

The chain recombines TRBV21-1 with TRBJ1-5; the D call TRBD1 from the table was never checked on the DNA. TRBV21-1 is recorded as a pseudogene. The CDR3 is 17 residues long. The CDR3 region has the DNA TGTGCCAGCAGCTTAGTTTCCGGGAATTACAGCAATCAGCCCCAGCATTTT. Residues: CASSLVSGNYSNQPQHF.

There are a few counts of this clonotype. The chain joins TRBV12-3 or TRBV12-4 to TRBJ2-4, with 12 bases fitting TRBD2. J lost 4 bases, V lost 5 bases, and 12 bases had no gene match. CDR3 length equals 18 residues. In nucleotides, the CDR3 is TGTGCCAGCAGTCCCACTAGCGGGGGGCGATGGATAAAAAACATTCAGTACTTC. Translating it yields CASSPTSGGRWIKNIQYF.

This clonotype turned up a few times. The rearrangement uses TRBV12-3 or TRBV12-4 and TRBJ1-5; TRBD1 is a possible D gene (6 bases). The CDR3 consists of 14 residues. V lost 3 bases and J lost 7, with 13 bases in between. Here the CDR3 reads CASSLAGVEQPQHF. CDR3 DNA: TGTGCCAGCAGTTTGGCAGGGGTGGAGCAGCCCCAGCATTTT.

The chain couples TRBV5-5 to TRBJ2-5, with D possibly TRBD1 on 5 matching bases. Germline V gene sequence: CDR1 SGHKS, CDR2 YYEKEE (reference sequence). Trimming left V 10 bases short and J 5 bases short, with 15 bases between. The CDR3 sequence is 12 residues long. CDR3 in amino acids: CAGGRAGETQYF. For the CDR3, the DNA is TGTGCCGGTGGCAGGGCAGGGGAGACCCAGTACTTC.

This clonotype was seen a handful of times. The genes are TRBV6-2 or TRBV6-3 and TRBJ2-5; perhaps D is TRBD1 or TRBD2 (5 bases each). This CDR3 contains 16 residues. The germline gives CDR1 MNHEY, CDR2 SVGEGT. Trimming shortened V by 0 bases and J by 5 bases, and 16 bases separated the two germline ends. DNA of the CDR3: TGTGCCAGCAGTTACTCGCCCGCGGGTTGGGGGGAGACCCAGTACTTC. Translation: CASSYSPAGWGETQYF.

The chain uses TRBV21-1 and TRBJ2-3. TRBV21-1 constitutes a pseudogene. This CDR3 has 15 residues. CDR3 nucleotide sequence: TGTGCCAGCAGCATACACGAAACCCGCACAGATACGCAGTATTTT. It translates to CASSIHETRTDTQYF.

The chain employs TRBV7-9 and TRBJ2-3, with 10 bases aligning to TRBD2. Germline V lookup: CDR1 SEHNR, CDR2 FQNEAQ (reference sequence). This CDR3 contains 16 residues. V lost 5 bases, J lost 2 bases, and 7 bases stayed unmatched. CDR3 coding DNA: TGTGCCAGCAGCGAAAGGACTAGCGGTATCACAGATACGCAGTATTTT. It yields the protein CASSERTSGITDTQYF.

The chain links TRBV4-1 to TRBJ1-1; the D gene is possibly TRBD1 (5 bases). CDR1 MGHRA and CDR2 YSYEKL come from the germline V gene. V was trimmed by 4 bases and J by 1 base, leaving 16 bases between them. CDR3 size: 16 residues. CDR3 region: CASSPQPRTKNTEAFF. For the CDR3, the DNA is TGCGCCAGCAGCCCACAACCCCGGACAAAGAACACTGAAGCTTTCTTT.